This T cell receptor (beta chain) was retrieved from a study of CD8 T cells in ankylosing spondylitis. Findings of the study overall: Significant enrichment of disease-linked clones was reported in matched ankylosing spondylitis synovial fluid. Within peripheral blood, clones linked to disease were CD8+ and relatively rare. Ankylosing spondylitis blood seemed to carry a telltale TCR beta motif made of under 10 highly homologous variants.

This clonotype was observed a handful of times. Its antigen is unknown. Germline-derived CDR1 and CDR2 are SGHRS and YFSETQ. Germline trimming cut 3 bases from V and 5 bases from J; bases unmatched to any gene: 4. The CDR3 runs to 16 residues. TCRdb fed the 5' RACE reads into MiXCR, producing one record per CDR3 protein. The sample consists of around 890,000 distinct CDR3 sequences, about 11% of them appearing once. The clonotype comes from a male donor with ankylosing spondylitis. The chain has TRBV5-1 and TRBJ2-3, with 15 bases fitting TRBD2. The sample taken for sequencing was blood, either unsorted or a sorted T cell fraction (not recorded which). The CDR3 sequence is CASSSPGLAGGDTQYF. CDR3 nucleotides: TGCGCCAGCAGCTCACCGGGACTAGCGGGAGGAGATACGCAGTATTTT.